The entry that follows covers one T cell receptor (beta chain) sequence. Both TRBC1 and TRBC2 were covered by a beta constant-region primer of two equimolar oligonucleotides. Nested alpha and beta constant-region primers with the SP2 primer drove four PCR rounds on ligated cDNA. Via MiXCR, TCRdb re-called the UMI-ligation and nested PCR reads, giving one row per CDR3 protein. Among over 25,000 distinct CDR3 sequences, roughly 20% were seen once, and the ten largest hold 3% to 3.5%. The data derive from a study of naive and memory T cell subsets. V dropped 4 bases and J dropped 6; count of bases not matched to a gene: 9. The CDR3 has 15 amino acids. CDR1 and CDR2 (germline): LNHDA, SQIVND (reference sequence).

Sequencing input: effector memory CD4+ T cells from blood. Subset indicated: effector memory, CD45RA- CD27-. The chain uses TRBV19 and TRBJ2-1; 7 nucleotides line up with TRBD2. The receptor was derived from a human donor in good health. The CDR3 region is CASSRSGLSINEQFF. CDR3 in DNA: TGTGCCAGTAGTAGATCGGGACTATCGATCAATGAGCAGTTCTTC.